These 26 T cell receptor beta chains share one sample of origin, sequenced in a study of PD-L1 blockade in urothelial cancer. Sequencing used immunoSEQ multiplex PCR; TCRdb keeps in-frame clones, though not all of them. The sample shows about 45,000 clones, around 80% of them seen only once. Time point of the sample: peripheral blood 6 weeks after treatment start. The sample consisted of PBMCs, taken around atezolizumab (anti-PD-L1) treatment. These receptor sequences come from a man aged 55 to 70 with urothelial cancer.

The chain is built from TRBV15 and TRBJ2-1; 13 positions match TRBD2. Germline CDR1 LNHNV, CDR2 YYDKDF (reference sequence). The CDR3 sequence is 17 residues long. Trimming removed 0 bases from V and 6 bases from J; junction bases left unmatched: 5. CDR3 residues: CATSREGGLAGANEQFF. CDR3 DNA: TGTGCCACCAGCAGAGAGGGCGGACTAGCGGGAGCCAATGAGCAGTTCTTC.

The chain employs TRBV6-5 and TRBJ2-2; D perhaps matches TRBD1 (6 bases). This CDR3 contains 16 residues. Germline CDR1 reads MNHEY; CDR2 reads SVGAGI. Trimming shortened V by 2 bases and J by 1 base, and 11 bases separated the two germline ends. CDR3 in amino acids: CASSYRQVLNTGELFF. DNA for the CDR3: TGTGCCAGCAGTTACCGACAGGTCCTGAACACCGGGGAGCTGTTTTTT.

The chain links TRBV28 to TRBJ2-1; D might be TRBD2 (5 bases). Germline V lookup: CDR1 MDHEN, CDR2 SYDVKM. CDR3 length: 15 residues. The V and J ends lost 2 bases and 4 bases respectively, with 12 bases between them. In DNA form, the CDR3 reads TGTGCCAGCAGTTTACAACTAGGACTGTACAATGAGCAGTTCTTC. It translates to CASSLQLGLYNEQFF.

V usage is TRBV6-6 and J usage is TRBJ2-1, with D unresolved. Trimming removed 5 bases at V and 7 bases at J, with 3 bases between. Germline loops: CDR1 MNHNY, CDR2 SVGAGI (reference sequence). The CDR3 has 10 residues. CDR3: CASSRNEQFF. The CDR3 bases are TGTGCCAGCAGTCGTAATGAGCAGTTCTTC.

This chain joins TRBV4-3 and TRBJ2-5; 13 bases match TRBD2. Germline-derived CDR1 and CDR2 are LGHNA and YSLEER. The CDR3 contains 16 residues. V shed 5 bases, J shed 2 bases, and the junction held 5 bases outside the gene matches. The chain's CDR3 is CASSLTSGRPQETQYF. The CDR3 nucleotides read TGCGCCAGCAGCTTGACTAGCGGGAGGCCTCAAGAGACCCAGTACTTC.

The genes are TRBV7-2 and TRBJ2-7; D remains ambiguous. Trimming cost V 1 base and J 0 bases, with 7 bases left between them. The V gene's germline CDR1 is SGHTA and CDR2 FQGNSA. There are 14 residues in the CDR3. CDR3 nucleotide sequence: TGTGCCAGCAGCTTAGTTGCAGGCTCCTACGAGCAGTACTTC. Amino acid sequence: CASSLVAGSYEQYF.

The rearrangement uses TRBV5-1 and TRBJ1-3; TRBD1 is a possible D gene (6 bases). CDR3 length equals 16 residues. V lost 0 bases to trimming and J lost 5 bases, with 15 bases between them. Germline V gives CDR1 SGHRS, CDR2 YFSETQ. CDR3 sequence: CASSLVGGAKRNTIYF. As DNA, the CDR3 is TGCGCCAGCAGCTTGGTAGGGGGGGCAAAGAGAAACACCATATATTTT.

The rearrangement links TRBV6-1 to TRBJ2-1, with 12 bases that match TRBD2. CDR1 MNHNS and CDR2 SASEGT come from the germline V gene. V lost 2 bases and J lost 7; bases outside the gene matches: 6. There are 16 residues in the CDR3. The CDR3 nucleotides read TGTGCCAGCAGTGAACCTAGCGGGGGGGCCAGTAATGAGCAGTTCTTC. Translated: CASSEPSGGASNEQFF.

This clone has only one observation. The chain recombines TRBV28 with TRBJ1-5; the D gene is possibly TRBD1 (6 bases). The CDR3 is 13 residues long. V was clipped by 9 bases and J by 4 bases, with 13 bases between them. Germline V CDR1 and CDR2: MDHEN, SYDVKM. The DNA of the CDR3 is TGTGCCAGTCACAGGGAATTTAATCAGCCCCAGCATTTT. This sequence encodes CASHREFNQPQHF.

The table lists this clone with a few counts. This rearrangement joins TRBV19 to TRBJ2-5, with 10 bases that match TRBD2. V gave up 3 bases and J gave up 5 bases; unmatched junction bases: 9. The CDR3 covers 16 residues. Looked up from germline, CDR1 is LNHDA and CDR2 is SQIVND (reference sequence). The chain's CDR3 is CASSIASGRRGETQYF. The CDR3 DNA is TGTGCCAGTAGTATCGCTAGCGGGAGACGCGGGGAGACCCAGTACTTC.

This sequence joins TRBV7-2 and TRBJ1-5; 8 bases line up with TRBD1. V dropped 1 base and J dropped 4; count of bases not matched to a gene: 3. CDR1 is SGHTA, CDR2 FQGNSA, per germline. This CDR3 region has 15 residues. The CDR3 here is CASSLDRDRNQPQHF. CDR3 in DNA: TGTGCCAGCAGCTTAGACCGGGACAGGAATCAGCCCCAGCATTTT. The complete variable domain, with remaining parts taken from reference TRBV7-2 and TRBJ1-5, reads GAGVSQSPSNKVTEKGKDVELRCDPISGHTALYWYRQSLGQGLEFLIYFQGNSAPDKSGLPSDRFSAERTGGSVSTLTIQRTQQEDSAVYLCASSLDRDRNQPQHFGDGTRLSIL.

CDR3 residues: CASSSTGAINTEAFF. For the CDR3, the DNA is TGTGCCAGCAGCTCTACAGGGGCTATTAACACTGAAGCTTTCTTT. The chain joins TRBV7-2 to TRBJ1-1, with 7 bases aligning to TRBD1. This CDR3 has 15 residues. Per the germline V gene, CDR1 is SGHTA and CDR2 is FQGNSA. The ends lost 4 bases at V and 2 bases at J; junction bases unmatched: 7. Based on the CDR3 plus reference TRBV7-2 and TRBJ1-1, the full variable domain is GAGVSQSPSNKVTEKGKDVELRCDPISGHTALYWYRQSLGQGLEFLIYFQGNSAPDKSGLPSDRFSAERTGGSVSTLTIQRTQQEDSAVYLCASSSTGAINTEAFFGQGTRLTVV.

The chain uses TRBV10-1 and TRBJ2-3; perhaps TRBD2 as D (5 bases). The germline CDR1 and CDR2 sequences are WNHNN and SYGVQD (reference sequence). The CDR3 totals 15 residues. Trimming removed 5 bases from V and 0 bases from J, with 12 bases in between. CDR3 coding DNA: TGCGCCAGCAGTTTCGGGCTAGCTAGCACAGATACGCAGTATTTT. Translated, it gives CASSFGLASTDTQYF.

The table lists this clone with a count of one. This chain connects TRBV5-1 to TRBJ1-4; tentatively, D is TRBD1 (6 bases). Germline V CDR1 and CDR2: SGHRS, YFSETQ. CDR3 length equals 17 residues. V dropped 1 base and J dropped 8 bases, with 21 bases sitting between them. The CDR3 DNA sequence: TGCGCCAGCAGCTTGTTTGGGCCCGCAGGGGTCGGCGAAAAACTGTTTTTT. This gives the protein CASSLFGPAGVGEKLFF.

This chain joins TRBV6-5 and TRBJ1-2; TRBD1 matches 7 bases. Germline-derived CDR1 and CDR2 are MNHEY and SVGAGI. V lost 0 bases, J lost 1 base, and 2 bases stayed unmatched. CDR3 length: 15 residues. The CDR3 here is CASSYSRDSNYGYTF. The CDR3 region has the DNA TGTGCCAGCAGTTACTCGAGGGACAGTAACTATGGCTACACCTTC.

This rearrangement joins TRBV5-1 to TRBJ1-2; 7 nucleotides agree with TRBD1. Trimming at V came to 0 bases and at J to 3 bases, leaving 2 bases not matched to a gene. This CDR3 region has 14 residues. Germline CDR1 reads SGHRS; CDR2 reads YFSETQ. The CDR3 sequence is CASSLATGDYGYTF. For the CDR3, the DNA is TGCGCCAGCAGCTTGGCTACAGGGGACTATGGCTACACCTTC.

J is TRBJ1-1 and V is TRBV5-1, with 7 bases aligning to TRBD1. This CDR3 comprises 15 residues. Germline V lookup: CDR1 SGHRS, CDR2 YFSETQ. The trim removed 4 bases at V and 0 bases at J, leaving 6 bases unmatched. The CDR3 reads CASSQGDTMNTEAFF. CDR3 sequence (DNA): TGCGCCAGCAGCCAGGGGGACACCATGAACACTGAAGCTTTCTTT. Supplemented by reference TRBV5-1 and TRBJ1-1, the full variable domain reads KAGVTQTPRYLIKTRGQQVTLSCSPISGHRSVSWYQQTPGQGLQFLFEYFSETQRNKGNFPGRFSGRQFSNSRSEMNVSTLELGDSALYLCASSQGDTMNTEAFFGQGTRLTVV.

The V and J genes are TRBV4-3 and TRBJ1-4; TRBD1 matches at 11 bases. This CDR3 is 16 amino acids long. V was pared by 5 bases and J by 8 bases, with 10 bases of the junction left unmatched. The germline CDR1 and CDR2 sequences are LGHNA and YSLEER. CDR3 nucleotides: TGCGCCAGCAGCTACGGACCGGGACAGGGGGACGAAAAACTGTTTTTT. Protein sequence: CASSYGPGQGDEKLFF.

In regard to this clone: At one of its ends the junction is not consistent with the germline gene, which may arise from a read error. V and J are TRBV15 and TRBJ1-4; a possible D gene is TRBD1 (5 bases). The CDR3 contains 13 residues. Germline CDR1 and CDR2: LNHNV and YYDKDF (reference sequence). The CDR3 DNA sequence: TGTGCCACCAGAAGAGGGGAGGGGGAAAAACTGTTTTTT. Translated: CATRRGEGEKLFF.

This clone was seen a few times. This rearrangement joins TRBV11-2 to TRBJ2-5, with a possible D match to TRBD1 (5 bases). The CDR3 covers 16 residues. Germline V gives CDR1 SGHAT, CDR2 FQNNGV. The V gene lost 5 bases and the J gene lost 2 bases, with 18 bases spanning the gap. CDR3 coding DNA: TGTGCCAGCAGCCCGACCCGGCAGGGTGAGCAAGAGACCCAGTACTTC. Its translation: CASSPTRQGEQETQYF. The variable domain in full, completed from reference TRBV11-2 and TRBJ2-5, reads EAGVAQSPRYKIIEKRQSVAFWCNPISGHATLYWYQQILGQGPKLLIQFQNNGVVDDSQLPKDRFSAERLKGVDSTLKIQPAKLEDSAVYLCASSPTRQGEQETQYFGPGTRLLVL.

V gene TRBV11-2 combines with J gene TRBJ2-6; no firm D call. Germline V CDR1 and CDR2: SGHAT, FQNNGV. V lost 1 base and J 0 bases, leaving 10 bases between the germline ends. The CDR3 consists of 17 residues. CDR3 DNA: TGTGCCAGCAGCTTAGGCAGTCTTGGCTCTGGGGCCAACGTCCTGACTTTC. Translation: CASSLGSLGSGANVLTF.

V gene TRBV5-5 combines with J gene TRBJ1-5; D is uncertain. The germline V gene encodes CDR1 SGHKS and CDR2 YYEKEE (reference sequence). Trimming stripped 0 bases from V and 2 bases from J, with 12 bases between. The CDR3 extends over 16 amino acids. The DNA for the CDR3 is TGTGCCAGCAGCTTGGAGACGGGTTTCGGCAATCAGCCCCAGCATTTT. Its translation: CASSLETGFGNQPQHF.

The V gene is TRBV5-5, the J gene TRBJ1-4; 7 positions agree with TRBD1. This CDR3 is 14 amino acids long. The V gene's germline CDR1 is SGHKS and CDR2 YYEKEE (reference sequence). V trimming: 4 bases; J trimming: 8 bases; junction bases outside the gene matches: 8. The CDR3 reads CASSLNRGGEKLFF. The CDR3 DNA reads as TGTGCCAGCAGCCTTAACAGGGGCGGCGAAAAACTGTTTTTT.

This rearrangement joins TRBV9 to TRBJ2-1; D may be TRBD2 (5 bases). Trimming removed 2 bases from V and 10 bases from J, with 7 bases in between. CDR1 is SGDLS, CDR2 YYNGEE, per germline. This CDR3 is built from 11 residues. The DNA for the CDR3 is TGTGCCAGCAGCGTCGGGGAAGAGCAGTTCTTC. Translating it yields CASSVGEEQFF.

This clone was counted a single time. V is TRBV19 and J is TRBJ2-7; 7 bases agree with TRBD1. The CDR3 runs 16 residues. In germline, CDR1 is LNHDA, CDR2 SQIVND (reference sequence). V gave up 1 base and J gave up 3 bases; unmatched junction bases: 9. The CDR3 DNA sequence: TGTGCCAGTAGTATAGGTGTCCGGGACAGCTACTACGAGCAGTACTTC. This translates into CASSIGVRDSYYEQYF.

This chain uses TRBV30 with TRBJ2-4, with TRBD1 as a possible D gene (6 bases). The CDR3 covers 12 residues. Germline V lookup: CDR1 GTSNPN, CDR2 SVGIG (reference sequence). Trimming left V 0 bases short and J 8 bases short, with 8 bases between. CDR3 loop: CAWSVQGDIQYF. The CDR3 DNA follows: TGTGCCTGGAGTGTACAGGGTGACATTCAGTACTTC.